This TCR beta chain was sequenced in a study of T-cell memory formation after mild COVID-19. On the study more broadly: In these data, TCR clusters were largely donor specific. Study results and limitations: Mostly located in CM and EM were contracting CD4+ clones, with contracting CD8+ clones located in EMRA. Memory sampled before infection contained some responding clones, suggesting cross-reactive memory joined. Contracting clones from day 15 to 85 showed balanced CD4/CD8; later expanders favored CD4+.

Each CDR3 protein gets one entry after TCRdb re-called the 5' RACE reads with MiXCR. This sample yields around 500,000 distinct CDR3 sequences, of which around a sixth are seen a single time; about 12% belongs to the top ten. As concerns this clonotype: Antigen specificity is unknown.

CDR3 length: 14 amino acids. Deletions cut 0 bases from V and 6 bases from J, with 11 bases between. Germline V lookup: CDR1 SGHKS, CDR2 YYEKEE (reference sequence). The chain combines TRBV5-5 with TRBJ2-3; TRBD2 might be the D (6 bases). The sample comprised PBMCs or a T cell subset sorted from them (not recorded which). The TCR was taken from an adult woman who had mild COVID-19 (a few samples of this study predate the infection). Cell type and time point are not known. CDR3 DNA sequence: TGTGCCAGCAGCTTGGGCGGGGCAGGGGATACGCAGTATTTT. Protein product: CASSLGGAGDTQYF.